Below are 29 T cell receptor beta chains sequenced from a single sample in a study of T cells in Graves' hyperthyroidism and ophthalmopathy. Using RNA transcripts as the source, TCR beta CDR3 regions were amplified. First-round RT-PCR of the TCR CDR3 relied on the HTBI primer set. TCRdb processed the multiplex PCR reads anew with MiXCR; each CDR3 protein has one entry. The sample records fewer than 450,000 distinct CDR3 sequences, about 18% being singletons. The material sequenced was blood. These receptors were taken from a woman aged 25 to 39 with Graves' hyperthyroidism that later progressed to Graves' ophthalmopathy.

The chain couples TRBV5-1 to TRBJ1-4, with 7 bases identical to TRBD1. The CDR3 has 13 amino acids. V shed 5 bases, J shed 4 bases, and the junction held 2 bases outside the gene matches. CDR1 is SGHRS and CDR2 is YFSETQ in the germline V gene. The DNA of the CDR3 is TGCGCCAGCAGACAGGGGTTTAATGAAAAACTGTTTTTT. This sequence encodes CASRQGFNEKLFF.

CDR3 sequence: CASSLDPGLAAYNEQFF. CDR3 bases: TGTGCCAGCAGTCTTGATCCGGGACTAGCCGCGTACAATGAGCAGTTCTTC. This chain joins TRBV28 and TRBJ2-1; 9 positions match TRBD2. V trimming: 5 bases; J trimming: 4 bases; junction bases outside the gene matches: 12. This CDR3 contains 17 residues. CDR1 and CDR2 from the germline V gene are MDHEN and SYDVKM.

This clonotype was counted ten times or more. The chain couples TRBV14 to TRBJ2-1; D ambiguous. Looked up from germline, CDR1 is SGHDN and CDR2 is FVKESK. Trimming removed 2 bases from V and 12 bases from J, with 11 bases in between. This CDR3 is 12 amino acids long. The CDR3 bases are TGTGCCAGCAGCCAATCGACACGGTGGCAGTTCTTC. It specifies CASSQSTRWQFF.

The table lists this clonotype with many counts. The chain has TRBV6-1 and TRBJ2-5; 7 bases fit TRBD1. The CDR3 totals 15 residues. V gave up 6 bases and J gave up 2 bases; unmatched junction bases: 9. Germline lookup yields CDR1 MNHNS and CDR2 SASEGT. This CDR3 is CASSEYGQAQETQYF. The CDR3 bases are TGTGCCAGCAGCGAATACGGACAGGCGCAAGAGACCCAGTACTTC.

This clonotype came up many times. The gene calls are TRBV19 and TRBJ2-1; 7 nucleotides agree with TRBD1. V trimming: 5 bases; J trimming: 3 bases; junction bases outside the gene matches: 22. This CDR3 has 20 amino acids. Germline V gene lookup returns CDR1 LNHDA and CDR2 SQIVND (reference sequence). DNA for the CDR3: TGTGCCAGTAGTCCTGGGGCGACAGGGCTTCCATTCTACTACTACAATGAGCAGTTCTTC. The encoded protein is CASSPGATGLPFYYYNEQFF.

This clonotype has only a few counts. The chain recombines TRBV19 with TRBJ1-1, with D maybe TRBD1 (6 bases). The CDR3 sequence is 13 residues long. The V gene lost 6 bases and the J gene lost 1 base, with 9 bases spanning the gap. Germline CDR1 LNHDA, CDR2 SQIVND (reference sequence). CDR3 residues: CASRGGPNTEAFF. In DNA form, the CDR3 reads TGTGCCAGTAGGGGGGGCCCGAACACTGAAGCTTTCTTT.

This clonotype was counted at least ten times. The chain employs TRBV7-2 and TRBJ2-7; no reliable D call. Trimming shortened V by 2 bases and J by 5 bases, and 4 bases separated the two germline ends. This CDR3 comprises 11 residues. Germline V gene lookup returns CDR1 SGHTA and CDR2 FQGNSA. DNA for the CDR3: TGTGCCAGCAGCTTATATGACGAGCAGTACTTC. Translation: CASSLYDEQYF.

The rearrangement joins TRBV11-2 to TRBJ2-3; no firm D call. Germline V lookup: CDR1 SGHAT, CDR2 FQNNGV. Between the trimmed V and J ends, which lost 2 bases and 0 bases, there was a span of 9 bases. The length of the CDR3 is 15 residues. This CDR3 is CASSLPETSTDTQYF. For the CDR3, the DNA is TGTGCCAGCAGCTTACCGGAAACTAGCACAGATACGCAGTATTTT. Full variable domain (outside the CDR3, taken from reference TRBV11-2 and TRBJ2-3): EAGVAQSPRYKIIEKRQSVAFWCNPISGHATLYWYQQILGQGPKLLIQFQNNGVVDDSQLPKDRFSAERLKGVDSTLKIQPAKLEDSAVYLCASSLPETSTDTQYFGPGTRLTVL.

This clonotype was seen only once. A read error may produce the germline difference seen at one junction end. This chain connects TRBV27 to TRBJ1-1; no definite D call. This CDR3 is 14 amino acids long. Germline V gene data show CDR1 as MNHEY and CDR2 as SMNVEV (reference sequence). The DNA of the CDR3 is TGTGCCCGCAGTGCTACGGCCACGAACACTGAAGCTTTCTTT. Protein product: CARSATATNTEAFF.

This chain joins TRBV5-4 and TRBJ2-6; 8 bases map to TRBD2. CDR1 is SGHNT and CDR2 is YYREEE in the germline V gene (reference sequence). This CDR3 is built from 18 residues. J lost 0 bases, V lost 0 bases, and 5 bases had no gene match. CDR3 sequence (DNA): TGTGCCAGCAGCTTGGGTATTAGCGGGAACTCTGGGGCCAACGTCCTGACTTTC. Amino acid sequence: CASSLGISGNSGANVLTF.

This clonotype appeared many times. The chain has TRBV20-1 and TRBJ2-7; possible D gene TRBD1, 5 bases. This CDR3 has 13 amino acids. CDR1 and CDR2 from the germline V gene are DFQATT and SNEGSKA (reference sequence). V was pared by 5 bases and J by 0 bases, with 11 bases between. The CDR3 is CSAQDTNSYEQYF. CDR3 in DNA: TGCAGTGCTCAGGACACAAACTCCTACGAGCAGTACTTC.

This clonotype was counted ten times or more. The CDR3 DNA reads TGTGCCAGCAGTGTGACTAGCGGGAGTGGCACAGATACGCAGTATTTT. It encodes CASSVTSGSGTDTQYF. This chain uses TRBV2 with TRBJ2-3; TRBD2 aligns across 12 bases. Germline CDR1 SNHLY, CDR2 FYNNEI. After removal of 4 bases from V and 1 base from J, the junction contained 3 bases not matched to a gene. This CDR3 comprises 16 residues.

The chain combines TRBV2 with TRBJ2-3; no clear D gene. Germline CDR1 and CDR2: SNHLY and FYNNEI. This CDR3 comprises 14 residues. V was cut by 3 bases and J by 3 bases, with 10 bases left in between. CDR3: CASSDVTRTDTQYF. The CDR3 coding sequence is TGTGCCAGCAGTGATGTCACAAGAACAGATACGCAGTATTTT.

This clonotype was recorded many times. V is TRBV24-1 and J is TRBJ2-5; 12 bases fit TRBD1. Germline V CDR1 and CDR2: KGHDR, SFDVKD. V gave up 4 bases and J gave up 5 bases; unmatched junction bases: 7. CDR3 length: 16 amino acids. The CDR3 nucleotides are TGTGCCACCAGTGAGGCCGGGACAGGGGGCACTGAGACCCAGTACTTC. Translated, it gives CATSEAGTGGTETQYF.

This clonotype was counted at least ten times. The chain recombines TRBV6-1 with TRBJ2-6; TRBD1 agrees at 8 bases. The CDR3 is 17 amino acids. Germline assignment: CDR1 MNHNS and CDR2 SASEGT. The V and J ends lost 5 bases and 0 bases, in that order; junction bases with no gene match: 6. For the CDR3, the DNA is TGTGCCAGCAGTCTCGGACAGGGAGGCTCTGGGGCCAACGTCCTGACTTTC. This gives the protein CASSLGQGGSGANVLTF.

This clonotype was observed many times. The V call is TRBV6-4, the J call TRBJ1-5; 11 bases line up with TRBD1. Looked up from germline, CDR1 is MRHNA and CDR2 is SNTAGT. This CDR3 has 17 residues. The trim removed 10 bases at V and 0 bases at J, leaving 11 bases unmatched. The DNA for the CDR3 is TGTGCCACCCCGGGACAGGGGGACCCTTATAGCAATCAGCCCCAGCATTTT. It is translated as CATPGQGDPYSNQPQHF.

This clonotype was seen just once. The rearrangement joins TRBV10-3 to TRBJ1-1, with TRBD1 matching 7 bases. From germline, CDR1 is ENHRY and CDR2 SYGVKD. Germline trimming cut 5 bases from V and 2 bases from J; bases unmatched to any gene: 5. The CDR3 is made up of 14 amino acids. CDR3: CAISTGDSNTEAFF. The DNA of the CDR3 is TGTGCCATCAGTACAGGGGACAGCAACACTGAAGCTTTCTTT.

This clonotype showed up many times. The gene calls are TRBV19 and TRBJ2-6, with 7 positions matching TRBD2. This CDR3 has 17 residues. Trimming took 6 bases from V and 0 from J; bases not matched to a gene: 8. Looked up from germline, CDR1 is LNHDA and CDR2 is SQIVND (reference sequence). CDR3 loop: CASSPARTSSGANVLTF. The CDR3 DNA reads TGTGCCAGTAGCCCTGCCCGGACTAGCTCTGGGGCCAACGTCCTGACTTTC. The whole variable domain, filled in from reference TRBV19 and TRBJ2-6, reads DGGITQSPKYLFRKEGQNVTLSCEQNLNHDAMYWYRQDPGQGLRLIYYSQIVNDFQKGDIAEGYSVSREKKESFPLTVTSAQKNPTAFYLCASSPARTSSGANVLTFGAGSRLTVL.

This clonotype was counted ten times or more. The chain joins TRBV2 to TRBJ1-1; TRBD1 aligns across 11 bases. The CDR3 has 14 residues. Germline CDR1 is SNHLY and CDR2 is FYNNEI. The V segment lost 6 bases and the J segment 5 bases; nucleotides outside the gene matches: 5. In DNA, the CDR3 is TGTGCCAGCAGGACCGGGACAGGGGGAACTGAAGCTTTCTTT. Translation gives CASRTGTGGTEAFF.

This chain connects TRBV5-1 to TRBJ1-5, with TRBD1 as a possible D gene (6 bases). Per the germline V gene, CDR1 is SGHRS and CDR2 is YFSETQ. With 0 bases removed from V and 6 bases from J, the gap between germline ends came to 10 bases. The CDR3 extends over 14 amino acids. The CDR3 region is CASSLAGEGQPQHF. For the CDR3, the DNA is TGCGCCAGCAGCTTGGCAGGGGAGGGTCAGCCCCAGCATTTT.

This clonotype has at least ten counts. This chain uses TRBV27 with TRBJ2-5, with D perhaps matching TRBD2 (5 bases). The germline V and J ends were trimmed by 3 bases and 5 bases, with 16 bases remaining between them. The germline gives CDR1 MNHEY, CDR2 SMNVEV (reference sequence). The CDR3 is made up of 15 amino acids. The CDR3 nucleotides read TGTGCCAGCAGTTTTGGAGGAGGCCCCAGGGAGACCCAGTACTTC. Translation: CASSFGGGPRETQYF.

A few counts support this clonotype. The CDR3 region is CSARPLQGRRETQYF. The CDR3 region has the DNA TGCAGTGCTAGACCCCTTCAGGGACGCAGGGAGACCCAGTACTTC. The chain carries TRBV20-1 and TRBJ2-5; D tentatively fits TRBD1 or TRBD2 (5 bases each). Germline V gene data show CDR1 as DFQATT and CDR2 as SNEGSKA (reference sequence). This CDR3 has 15 amino acids. V dropped 2 bases and J dropped 5 bases, with 18 bases sitting between them.

Only a few counts were recorded for this clonotype. The chain links TRBV4-1 to TRBJ2-1; 12 nucleotides agree with TRBD2. The junction had 11 bases not matched to a gene; V was cut back by 4 bases and J by 1 base. This CDR3 is 19 amino acids long. Looked up from germline, CDR1 is MGHRA and CDR2 is YSYEKL. CDR3 region: CASSREPRLAGESYNEQFF. DNA for the CDR3: TGCGCCAGCAGCCGCGAGCCGCGACTAGCGGGGGAGTCCTACAATGAGCAGTTCTTC.

This sequence joins TRBV7-9 and TRBJ2-5; 13 positions match TRBD2. The CDR3 sequence is 15 residues long. Trimming took 7 bases from V and 2 from J; bases not matched to a gene: 4. Germline CDR1 SEHNR, CDR2 FQNEAQ (reference sequence). CDR3 sequence (DNA): TGTGCCAGCACCGGGACTAGCGGGACACAAGAGACCCAGTACTTC. Translating it yields CASTGTSGTQETQYF.

This clonotype was recorded at least ten times. The rearrangement links TRBV2 to TRBJ1-1; no clear D. V shed 4 bases and J shed 4 bases, with 10 bases lying between them. The CDR3 is made up of 13 amino acids. Germline V gene sequence: CDR1 SNHLY, CDR2 FYNNEI. CDR3 nucleotides: TGTGCCAGCAGTGGGACGGAGGGCACTGAAGCTTTCTTT. It yields the protein CASSGTEGTEAFF. The whole variable domain, remainder taken from reference TRBV2 and TRBJ1-1, is EPEVTQTPSHQVTQMGQEVILRCVPISNHLYFYWYRQILGQKVEFLVSFYNNEISEKSEIFDDQFSVERPDGSNFTLKIRSTKLEDSAMYFCASSGTEGTEAFFGQGTRLTVV.

This clonotype appeared many times. The genes are TRBV27 and TRBJ2-5; tentative D call: TRBD1 (6 bases). The V gene lost 0 bases and the J gene lost 1 base, with 18 bases spanning the gap. Germline CDR1 is MNHEY and CDR2 is SMNVEV (reference sequence). This CDR3 is built from 18 residues. The CDR3 loop reads CASSLSYGSGQTQETQYF. Written as DNA, the CDR3 is TGTGCCAGCAGTTTATCGTACGGTTCTGGACAGACCCAAGAGACCCAGTACTTC.

The table lists this clonotype with a few counts. The gene calls are TRBV6-9 and TRBJ1-6; D is unresolved. The ends were cut back, 0 bases at V and 5 bases at J, with 20 bases in the middle. This CDR3 region has 19 residues. Germline lookup yields CDR1 MNHGY and CDR2 SVAAGI. The CDR3 DNA sequence: TGTGCCAGCAGTTATTCGTCCGACGGATCGTCGCCAAATAATTCACCCCTCCACTTT. Protein sequence: CASSYSSDGSSPNNSPLHF.

This clonotype was found a few times. CDR3: CASSLVPAGATDTQYF. DNA for the CDR3: TGTGCCAGCAGCTTAGTCCCTGCGGGGGCCACAGATACGCAGTATTTT. The J gene is TRBJ2-3, the V gene TRBV7-2; maybe TRBD2 (7 bases). Trimming took off 1 base at V and 2 bases at J, with 13 bases between the two ends. Germline CDR1 and CDR2: SGHTA and FQGNSA. The CDR3 is 16 residues long.

This clonotype was seen at least ten times. This chain links TRBV9 with TRBJ1-3; D uncertain. V was cut by 0 bases and J by 4 bases, with 5 bases left in between. Per germline, CDR1 SGDLS and CDR2 YYNGEE. The CDR3 extends over 13 amino acids. The CDR3: CASSVEVGNTIYF. The CDR3 DNA sequence: TGTGCCAGCAGCGTAGAGGTGGGAAACACCATATATTTT.